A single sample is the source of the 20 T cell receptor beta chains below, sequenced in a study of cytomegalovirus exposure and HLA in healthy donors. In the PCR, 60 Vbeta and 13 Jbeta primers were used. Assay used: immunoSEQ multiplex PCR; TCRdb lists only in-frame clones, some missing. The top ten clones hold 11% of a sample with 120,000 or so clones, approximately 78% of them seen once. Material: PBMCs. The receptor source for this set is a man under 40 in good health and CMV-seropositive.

CDR3 nucleotides: TGTGCCAGCAGCTTAGGGCCTCTAGGTGATGAGCAGTTCTTC. Amino acid sequence: CASSLGPLGDEQFF. The chain recombines TRBV11-1 with TRBJ2-1; the D is unclear. This CDR3 spans 14 amino acids. The germline gives CDR1 SGHAT, CDR2 FQDESV (reference sequence). V lost 1 base to trimming and J lost 8 bases, with 12 bases between them.

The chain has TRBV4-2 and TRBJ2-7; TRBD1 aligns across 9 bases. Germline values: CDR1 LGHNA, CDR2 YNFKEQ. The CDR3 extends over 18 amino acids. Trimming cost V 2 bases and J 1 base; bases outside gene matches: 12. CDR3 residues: CASSQLGITGGMSYEQYF. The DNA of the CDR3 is TGTGCCAGCAGCCAATTGGGTATCACAGGGGGCATGTCCTACGAGCAGTACTTC.

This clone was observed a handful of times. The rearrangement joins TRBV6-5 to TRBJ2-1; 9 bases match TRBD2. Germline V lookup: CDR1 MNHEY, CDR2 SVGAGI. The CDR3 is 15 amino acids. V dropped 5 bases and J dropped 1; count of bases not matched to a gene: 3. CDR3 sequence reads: CASSTLAGSYNEQFF. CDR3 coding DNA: TGTGCCAGCAGTACCCTAGCGGGGTCCTACAATGAGCAGTTCTTC.

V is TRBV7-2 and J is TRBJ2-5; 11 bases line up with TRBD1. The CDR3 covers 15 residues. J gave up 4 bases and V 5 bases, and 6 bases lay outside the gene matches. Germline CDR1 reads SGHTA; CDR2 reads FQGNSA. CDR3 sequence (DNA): TGTGCCAGCAGCCCCGGGACAGGGGGAGGAGAGACCCAGTACTTC. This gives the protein CASSPGTGGGETQYF.

The CDR3 is CASSLESGQGASEETQYF. The DNA for the CDR3 is TGTGCCAGCAGCTTGGAGTCGGGACAGGGGGCCTCGGAAGAGACCCAGTACTTC. V gene TRBV5-8 combines with J gene TRBJ2-5; 12 nucleotides align to TRBD1. CDR1 and CDR2 from the germline V gene are SGHTS and YDEGEE. Germline trimming cut 0 bases from V and 3 bases from J; bases unmatched to any gene: 9. The CDR3 covers 18 residues.

The CDR3 region has the DNA TGTGCCAGCTCACCTACCCAGGATACGCAGTATTTT. This gives the protein CASSPTQDTQYF. The genes are TRBV18 and TRBJ2-3; D remains unclear. Germline V gene lookup returns CDR1 KGHSH and CDR2 LQKENI. This CDR3 contains 12 residues. V was shortened by 3 bases and J by 6 bases, with 7 bases between the two germline ends.

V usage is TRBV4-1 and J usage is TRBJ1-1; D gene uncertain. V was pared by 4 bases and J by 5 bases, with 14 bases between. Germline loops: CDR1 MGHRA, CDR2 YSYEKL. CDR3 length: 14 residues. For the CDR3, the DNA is TGCGCCAGCAGCCCCCATCCCCAGGAAACTGAAGCTTTCTTT. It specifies CASSPHPQETEAFF.

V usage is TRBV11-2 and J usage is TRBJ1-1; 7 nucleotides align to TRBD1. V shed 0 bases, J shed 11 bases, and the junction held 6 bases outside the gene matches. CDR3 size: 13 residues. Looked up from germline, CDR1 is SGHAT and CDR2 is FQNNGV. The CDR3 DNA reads TGTGCCAGCAGCTTAGATTCCGGACAGGTGGCTTTCTTT. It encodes CASSLDSGQVAFF.

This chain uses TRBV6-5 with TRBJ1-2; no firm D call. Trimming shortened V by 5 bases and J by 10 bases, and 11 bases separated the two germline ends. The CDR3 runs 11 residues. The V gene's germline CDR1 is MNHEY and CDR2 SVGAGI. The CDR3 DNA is TGTGCCAGCAGTCAGAGAGGATCCTACACCTTC. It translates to CASSQRGSYTF.

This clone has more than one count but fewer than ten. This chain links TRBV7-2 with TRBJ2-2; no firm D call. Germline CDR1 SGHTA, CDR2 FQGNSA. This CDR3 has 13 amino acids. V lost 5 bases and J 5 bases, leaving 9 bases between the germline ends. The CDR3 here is CASSQRLTGELFF. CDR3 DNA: TGTGCCAGCAGCCAGAGGTTGACCGGGGAGCTGTTTTTT.

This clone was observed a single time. CDR3 coding DNA: TGTGCCAGCAGCATACAGGGGGGGGTCACTGAAGCTTTCTTT. This translates into CASSIQGGVTEAFF. The gene calls are TRBV5-4 and TRBJ1-1; 8 bases match TRBD1. The CDR3 contains 14 residues. J was trimmed by 4 bases and V by 4 bases; bases with no gene match: 6. Germline CDR1 reads SGHNT; CDR2 reads YYREEE (reference sequence).

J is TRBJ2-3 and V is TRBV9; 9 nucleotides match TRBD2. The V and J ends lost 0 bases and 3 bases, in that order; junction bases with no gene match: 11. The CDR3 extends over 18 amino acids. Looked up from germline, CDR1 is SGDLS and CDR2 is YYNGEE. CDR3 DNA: TGTGCCAGCAGCGTAGCTACGATCTTGGCGGGAGGGACAGATACGCAGTATTTT. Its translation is CASSVATILAGGTDTQYF.

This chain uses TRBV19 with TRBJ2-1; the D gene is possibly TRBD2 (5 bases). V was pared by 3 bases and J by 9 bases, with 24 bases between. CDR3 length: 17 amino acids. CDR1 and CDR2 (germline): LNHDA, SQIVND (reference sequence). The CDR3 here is CASSMSYSAPLFGEQFF. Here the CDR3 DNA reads TGTGCCAGTAGTATGTCCTATAGCGCTCCGTTGTTTGGTGAGCAGTTCTTC.

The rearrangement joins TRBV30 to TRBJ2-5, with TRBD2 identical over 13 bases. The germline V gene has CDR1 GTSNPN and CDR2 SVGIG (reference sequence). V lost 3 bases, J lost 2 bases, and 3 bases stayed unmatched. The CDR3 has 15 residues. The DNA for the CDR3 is TGTGCCTGGAGCTCGGGACTAGCGGGGCAAGAGACCCAGTACTTC. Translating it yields CAWSSGLAGQETQYF. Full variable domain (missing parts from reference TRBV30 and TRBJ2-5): SQTIHQWPATLVQPVGSPLSLECTVEGTSNPNLYWYRQAAGRGLQLLFYSVGIGQISSEVPQNLSASRPQDRQFILSSKKLLLSDSGFYLCAWSSGLAGQETQYFGPGTRLLVL.

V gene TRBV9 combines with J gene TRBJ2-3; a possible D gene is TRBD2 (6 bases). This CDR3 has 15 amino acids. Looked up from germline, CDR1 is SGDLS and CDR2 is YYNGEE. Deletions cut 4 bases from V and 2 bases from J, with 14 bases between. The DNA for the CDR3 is TGTGCCAGCAGCAGGTTTAGCGGTTCCACAGATACGCAGTATTTT. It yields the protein CASSRFSGSTDTQYF.

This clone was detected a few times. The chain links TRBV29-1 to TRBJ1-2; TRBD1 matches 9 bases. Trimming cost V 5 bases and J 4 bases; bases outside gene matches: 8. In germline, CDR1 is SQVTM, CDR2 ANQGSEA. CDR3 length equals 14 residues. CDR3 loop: CSVREDRGGYGYTF. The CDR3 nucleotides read TGCAGCGTTCGAGAAGACAGGGGGGGCTATGGCTACACCTTC.

The CDR3 DNA reads as TGTGCCAGCAGTTTATCCGGACAGGCCAGCACAGATACGCAGTATTTT. This translates into CASSLSGQASTDTQYF. The chain combines TRBV27 with TRBJ2-3, with 7 positions matching TRBD1. Looked up from germline, CDR1 is MNHEY and CDR2 is SMNVEV (reference sequence). Trimming took 0 bases from V and 0 from J; bases not matched to a gene: 3. The CDR3 sequence is 16 residues long.

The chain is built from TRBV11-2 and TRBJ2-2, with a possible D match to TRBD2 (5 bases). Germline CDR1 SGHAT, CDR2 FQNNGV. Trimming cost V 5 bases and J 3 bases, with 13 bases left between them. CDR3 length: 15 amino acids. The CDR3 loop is CASSGSASYTGELFF. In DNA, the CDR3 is TGTGCCAGCAGCGGTAGCGCCTCCTACACCGGGGAGCTGTTTTTT.

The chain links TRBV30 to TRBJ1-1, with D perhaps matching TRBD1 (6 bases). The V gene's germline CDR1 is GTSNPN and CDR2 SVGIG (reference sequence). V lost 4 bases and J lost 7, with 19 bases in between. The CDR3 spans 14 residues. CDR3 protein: CAWNKGGGNGEAFF. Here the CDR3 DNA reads TGTGCCTGGAATAAGGGAGGGGGTAATGGTGAAGCTTTCTTT.

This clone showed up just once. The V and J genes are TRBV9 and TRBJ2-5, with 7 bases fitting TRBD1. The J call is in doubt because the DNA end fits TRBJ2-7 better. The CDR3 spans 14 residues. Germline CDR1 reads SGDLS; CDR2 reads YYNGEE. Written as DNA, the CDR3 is TGTGCCAGCAGCGCCCGGACAGGACCCTACGAGCAGTACTTC. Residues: CASSARTGPYEQYF.